This paragraph covers one TCR beta chain sequence. Its antigen is not identified. Next came a second PCR, run for about 7 to 12 cycles, which used a sample-barcoded 5' primer along with a J-beta primer mix. Every cDNA was tagged by a template-switch adaptor with 12 random nucleotides. TCRdb passed the 5' RACE reads through MiXCR, listing each CDR3 protein once. This sample has approximately 800,000 distinct CDR3 sequences; roughly 25% occur once, and the top ten carry 2.5% to 3.5%. CDR1 is MGHRA, CDR2 YSYEKL, per germline. Trimming removed 0 bases at V and 3 bases at J, with 6 bases between. The CDR3 covers 14 residues. The data belong to a study of blood T cells in healthy people across ages. Extracted total RNA amounted to at least 6 micrograms for each sample. Study findings and constraints: Investigators viewed diversity estimates from one million T cells as underestimates, the study reported.

The same sample was also used in a study of T cells of mothers and their children.

The sequenced sample was blood. The TCR comes from a boy between 10 and 17 years old in good health. This chain joins TRBV4-1 and TRBJ2-4; D is ambiguous. This CDR3 reads CASSQDLFKNIQYF. DNA of the CDR3: TGCGCCAGCAGCCAAGATCTTTTCAAAAACATTCAGTACTTC.